This TCR beta chain was captured in a study of cytomegalovirus exposure and HLA in healthy donors. Study-level background: Across around 400 genotyped donors, 81% landed in the Caucasian-associated ancestry cluster. General study findings and limits: V- and J-gene trimming in TCR beta was tied to a missense DCLRE1C variant by an analysis performed later. Excluded: some indistinguishable V segments such as TRBV6-2 and TRBV6-3. Accurate prediction of HLA-A and HLA-B alleles (for most subjects) was reportedly achieved from TCR beta sequences.

Trimming at V came to 5 bases and at J to 3 bases, leaving 7 bases not matched to a gene. Germline V gene data show CDR1 as MNHEY and CDR2 as SVGAGI. The CDR3 consists of 15 residues. Vbeta (60) and Jbeta (13) primers were used in the PCR. Clones were sequenced by immunoSEQ multiplex PCR, and TCRdb holds only the in-frame ones, with some missing. The repertoire holds under 200,000 clones, roughly 80% seen once, with around 6.6% in the top ten. On this clone itself: Antigen unknown.

The specimen was PBMCs. J is TRBJ2-7 and V is TRBV6-5; 10 nucleotides match TRBD2. This clonotype was sampled from a male donor in good health and CMV-seropositive. The CDR3 coding sequence is TGTGCCAGCAGTAACAGACTAGCGGGCGTCTACGAGCAGTACTTC. Translating it yields CASSNRLAGVYEQYF.